One TCR beta chain is described in this entry. The antigen remains undetermined. Assay: immunoSEQ multiplex PCR; the TCRdb copy retains only in-frame clones and omits some. The table shows 1.4 million or so clones, with 98% occurring only once. This entry belongs to a study of shared clonotypes between healthy human individuals. Findings and limits, study-wide: A small donor pool kept down the genetic and exposure-history diversity that was represented. Expectations were that clonotype sharing among donors would be affected by sequencing depth.

Donors comprised healthy HIV-negative adults lacking recent acute infections or vaccinations. What was sequenced was naive CD4+ T cells sorted from blood. Subset here: CD45RA+ positively selected. The sequence was obtained from a man aged 25-40 years in good health.

CDR3 in amino acids: CASSYSLGGGYNEQFF. CDR3 DNA: TGTGCCAGCAGTTACTCTCTGGGGGGTGGGTACAATGAGCAGTTCTTC. This sequence joins TRBV6-5 and TRBJ2-1, with D tentatively TRBD2 (6 bases). V was clipped by 0 bases and J by 4 bases, with 13 bases between them. CDR3 size: 16 residues. Germline loops: CDR1 MNHEY, CDR2 SVGAGI.